This T cell receptor (beta chain) comes out of a study of cytomegalovirus exposure and HLA in healthy donors. Study details: The same platform was used for the 110 or so validation repertoires and the 600 to 700 first-cohort repertoires, a later analysis reported. Regarding the study as a whole: A subsequent analysis found that TCR clusters from the first cohort also tended to co-occur in the approximately 110 validation repertoires, with 94% of cluster scores above 0. It was reportedly the case that the classifier diagnosed cytomegalovirus status with high specificity and sensitivity. In vitro confirmation showed a few CMV-associated chains to be CMV antigen specific.

This clone has just one count. Antigen: not known. Assay used: immunoSEQ multiplex PCR; TCRdb lists only in-frame clones, some missing. The sample includes under 200,000 clones, 80% to 90% of them seen just once. Germline values: CDR1 SGDLS, CDR2 YYNGEE. Unmatched junction bases numbered 14, after V lost 5 bases and J lost 5 bases. This CDR3 is built from 16 residues. This clonotype was obtained from a woman in her late teens or twenties in good health and CMV-seronegative. The genes are TRBV9 and TRBJ2-5, with 8 bases lining up with TRBD2. Sequenced: PBMCs. The CDR3 nucleotides read TGTGCCAGCAGTTTGAGCGGGGGTTCCTTTCGGGAGACCCAGTACTTC. Its protein product is CASSLSGGSFRETQYF. Drawing the rest from reference TRBV9 and TRBJ2-5, the complete variable domain is DSGVTQTPKHLITATGQRVTLRCSPRSGDLSVYWYQQSLDQGLQFLIQYYNGEERAKGNILERFSAQQFPDLHSELNLSSLELGDSALYFCASSLSGGSFRETQYFGPGTRLLVL.